This section outlines one T cell receptor beta chain sequence together with its context. This CDR3 region has 16 residues. V was clipped by 0 bases and J by 5 bases, with 14 bases between them. CDR1 and CDR2 (germline): LNHNV, YYDKDF (reference sequence). This sample was included in a study of blood T cell repertoires in COVID-19. Measured with immunoSEQ multiplex PCR; TCRdb has only the in-frame clones, and not every one. The repertoire includes about 230,000 clones, roughly 85% of them detected once, and about 0.91% sits in the top ten. This chain joins TRBV15 and TRBJ1-5; weak D call: TRBD1 (6 bases). The sequenced sample was peripheral blood. The sequence was obtained from a man aged 35-49 years with acute or convalescent COVID-19. CDR3: CATSRDRQASDQPQHF. The CDR3 DNA follows: TGTGCCACCAGCAGAGATAGACAGGCCTCCGATCAGCCCCAGCATTTT.